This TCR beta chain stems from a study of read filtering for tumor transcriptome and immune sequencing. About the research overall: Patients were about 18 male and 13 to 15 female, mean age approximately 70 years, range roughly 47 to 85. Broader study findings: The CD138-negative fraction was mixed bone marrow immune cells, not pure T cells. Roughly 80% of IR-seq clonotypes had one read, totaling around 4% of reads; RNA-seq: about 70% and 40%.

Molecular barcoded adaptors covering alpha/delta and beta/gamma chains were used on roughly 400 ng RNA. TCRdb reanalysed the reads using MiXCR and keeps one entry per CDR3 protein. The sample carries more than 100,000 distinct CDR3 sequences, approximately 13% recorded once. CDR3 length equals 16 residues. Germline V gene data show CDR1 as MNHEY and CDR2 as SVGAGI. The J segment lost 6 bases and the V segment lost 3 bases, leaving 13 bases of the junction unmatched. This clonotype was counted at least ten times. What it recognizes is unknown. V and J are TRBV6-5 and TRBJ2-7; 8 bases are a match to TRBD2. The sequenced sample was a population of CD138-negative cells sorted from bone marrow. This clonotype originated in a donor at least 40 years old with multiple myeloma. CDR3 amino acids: CASSYGAAGDGREQYF. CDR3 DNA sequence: TGTGCCAGCAGTTATGGCGCAGCGGGAGACGGCCGCGAGCAGTACTTC.